What follows are 29 T cell receptor beta chains derived from one specimen sequenced in a study of identical twins. Each CDR3 protein gets one entry after TCRdb re-called the 5' RACE reads with MiXCR. This sample has 690,000 or so distinct CDR3 sequences, with around 6% found just once. The sequencing sample was made of naive T cells sorted from blood. Source of these receptors: a man aged 18 to 30 in good health.

This clonotype has just a few counts. This chain joins TRBV11-2 and TRBJ2-7, with 7 bases lining up with TRBD1. The CDR3 totals 15 residues. Losses at the gene ends were 4 bases for V and 0 bases for J; bases not matched to a gene: 6. Looked up from germline, CDR1 is SGHAT and CDR2 is FQNNGV. The CDR3 sequence is CASSSTGPSSYEQYV. CDR3 DNA sequence: TGTGCCAGCAGCTCGACAGGGCCAAGCTCCTACGAGCAGTACGTC.

This clonotype was observed at least ten times. V and J are TRBV6-5 and TRBJ2-1, with 13 bases fitting TRBD2. With 0 bases clipped from V and 12 bases from J, the junction kept 2 bases outside the gene matches. The CDR3 loop spans 14 amino acids. Per the germline V gene, CDR1 is MNHEY and CDR2 is SVGAGI. CDR3 nucleotides: TGTGCCAGCAGTTACTCGGGGACTAGCGGGACGCAGTTCTTC. It codes for CASSYSGTSGTQFF.

V usage is TRBV30 and J usage is TRBJ1-2; no clear D gene. The V end was cut by 0 bases, the J end by 4 bases, with 6 bases between. This CDR3 region has 12 residues. Germline values: CDR1 GTSNPN, CDR2 SVGIG (reference sequence). CDR3 sequence reads: CAWSVVSYGYTF. In DNA, the CDR3 is TGTGCCTGGAGTGTGGTATCCTATGGCTACACCTTC.

V usage is TRBV7-2 and J usage is TRBJ2-7; D is ambiguous. The CDR3 extends over 12 amino acids. Germline CDR1 and CDR2: SGHTA and FQGNSA. Trimming took off 5 bases at V and 6 bases at J, with 11 bases between the two ends. CDR3 nucleotide sequence: TGTGCCAGCAGCGCGGACCTCCCCGAGCAGTACTTC. This sequence encodes CASSADLPEQYF.

This clonotype was recorded a few times. J is TRBJ2-7 and V is TRBV4-3; TRBD2 matches 10 bases. This CDR3 region has 14 residues. V gave up 2 bases and J gave up 6 bases; unmatched junction bases: 4. The V gene's germline CDR1 is LGHNA and CDR2 YSLEER. The CDR3: CASSQLAGEGEQYF. CDR3 bases: TGCGCCAGCAGCCAACTAGCGGGGGAAGGCGAGCAGTACTTC.

In this sample, this clonotype turned up a few times. The gene calls are TRBV6-2 or TRBV6-3 and TRBJ1-1; 9 nucleotides match TRBD1. The junction had 7 bases not matched to a gene; V was cut back by 6 bases and J by 5 bases. Germline-derived CDR1 and CDR2 are MNHEY and SVGEGT. CDR3 length equals 14 residues. The CDR3, as DNA: TGTGCCAGCAGCCCCGGACAGGGGCTTACTGAAGCTTTCTTT. As protein: CASSPGQGLTEAFF.

This clonotype was counted a few times. The chain couples TRBV12-3 or TRBV12-4 to TRBJ2-1, with 8 bases that match TRBD1. V was clipped by 4 bases and J by 9 bases; unmatched bases: 17. This CDR3 region has 17 residues. CDR3 loop: CASSYRAGTGTVGEQFF. The DNA of the CDR3 is TGTGCCAGCAGTTACCGGGCCGGGACAGGTACCGTAGGTGAGCAGTTCTTC.

This clonotype was counted at least ten times. The chain uses TRBV6-6 and TRBJ2-7; perhaps D is TRBD1 or TRBD2 (5 bases each). Trimming removed 10 bases at V and 4 bases at J, with 14 bases between. The CDR3 has 12 amino acids. CDR1 is MNHNY, CDR2 SVGAGI, per germline (reference sequence). The CDR3, as DNA: TGTGCCACCTGGGGGAGCTCATACGAGCAGTACTTC. Protein: CATWGSSYEQYF.

V gene TRBV27 combines with J gene TRBJ2-4; D may correspond to TRBD1 or TRBD2 (6 bases each). The CDR3 totals 17 residues. Trimming stripped 3 bases from V and 2 bases from J, with 17 bases between. CDR1 and CDR2 from the germline V gene are MNHEY and SMNVEV (reference sequence). The CDR3 reads CASSFLAGGASKNIQYF. The CDR3 DNA is TGTGCCAGCAGTTTTCTTGCCGGGGGCGCGTCCAAAAACATTCAGTACTTC.

The table lists this clonotype with many counts. This chain joins TRBV5-1 and TRBJ1-1; 8 bases fit TRBD1. The V segment lost 1 base and the J segment 5 bases; nucleotides outside the gene matches: 4. CDR1 and CDR2 (germline): SGHRS, YFSETQ. The CDR3 is 14 residues long. CDR3 coding DNA: TGCGCCAGCAGCTTGTACAGGGGGTCGACTGAAGCTTTCTTT. Its protein product is CASSLYRGSTEAFF.

This clonotype was detected a few times. The chain is built from TRBV20-1 and TRBJ2-6, with 7 bases matching TRBD2. Germline values: CDR1 DFQATT, CDR2 SNEGSKA (reference sequence). This CDR3 has 14 amino acids. Trimming took 6 bases from V and 4 from J; bases not matched to a gene: 6. In nucleotides, the CDR3 is TGCAGTGCCCCGGGAGGCTTGGGGGCCAACGTCCTGACTTTC. Translated: CSAPGGLGANVLTF.

In its sample, this clonotype was seen many times. This rearrangement joins TRBV5-1 to TRBJ2-7; D may be TRBD1 or TRBD2 (5 bases each). Looked up from germline, CDR1 is SGHRS and CDR2 is YFSETQ. Deletions cut 0 bases from V and 4 bases from J, with 8 bases between. This CDR3 spans 13 amino acids. The CDR3 nucleotides read TGCGCCAGCAGCTTGGAGAGGGGTTACGAGCAGTACTTC. Its translation is CASSLERGYEQYF.

This clonotype came up many times. The CDR3 nucleotides are TGTGCCAGCAGCTTAGGAGTTTTGGGCACCGAGACCTACGAGCAGTACGTC. Translation: CASSLGVLGTETYEQYV. The J gene is TRBJ2-7, the V gene TRBV11-2, with D uncertain. Trimming removed 1 base from V and 2 bases from J, with 18 bases in between. The CDR3 loop spans 17 amino acids. CDR1 is SGHAT, CDR2 FQNNGV, per germline.

This clonotype has more than one count but fewer than ten. Here the CDR3 DNA reads TGTGCCACCAGCGGATTAGGACAGGCTGGAAACACCATATATTTT. Protein product: CATSGLGQAGNTIYF. The gene calls are TRBV15 and TRBJ1-3, with 7 positions matching TRBD1. The ends lost 5 bases at V and 2 bases at J; junction bases unmatched: 6. This CDR3 region has 15 residues. Germline V lookup: CDR1 LNHNV, CDR2 YYDKDF (reference sequence).

This clonotype was seen ten or more times. The chain joins TRBV20-1 to TRBJ2-1; 11 nucleotides agree with TRBD2. This CDR3 contains 13 residues. The germline gives CDR1 DFQATT, CDR2 SNEGSKA (reference sequence). V gave up 3 bases and J gave up 10 bases; unmatched junction bases: 5. The DNA of the CDR3 is TGCAGTGCTAGGTCTAGCGGGAGGTGGGAGCAGTTCTTC. It yields the protein CSARSSGRWEQFF.

This clonotype has a count of ten or more. V gene TRBV11-2 combines with J gene TRBJ2-1; 10 bases map to TRBD1. The CDR3 length is 18 residues. Germline trimming cut 5 bases from V and 0 bases from J; bases unmatched to any gene: 10. The V gene's germline CDR1 is SGHAT and CDR2 FQNNGV. Here the CDR3 reads CASSRPGTGDSSYNEQFF. The CDR3 nucleotides are TGTGCCAGCAGCCGTCCCGGGACAGGGGACAGCTCCTACAATGAGCAGTTCTTC. Complete variable domain (other parts from reference TRBV11-2 and TRBJ2-1): EAGVAQSPRYKIIEKRQSVAFWCNPISGHATLYWYQQILGQGPKLLIQFQNNGVVDDSQLPKDRFSAERLKGVDSTLKIQPAKLEDSAVYLCASSRPGTGDSSYNEQFFGPGTRLTVL.

Of note for this clonotype: A much larger clone differs by one base, so this may be a read error. The CDR3 loop reads CASRKASFGTETQHF. The CDR3 coding sequence is TGTGCCAGCAGAAAGGCGAGTTTTGGGACAGAGACCCAGCACTTC. The V and J genes are TRBV6-1 and TRBJ2-5; TRBD1 matches 7 bases. Germline lookup yields CDR1 MNHNS and CDR2 SASEGT. The CDR3 has 15 amino acids.

The sample holds many counts of this clonotype. This sequence joins TRBV6-1 and TRBJ2-1; TRBD2 matches at 8 bases. The CDR3 consists of 18 residues. Per the germline V gene, CDR1 is MNHNS and CDR2 is SASEGT. The trim removed 6 bases at V and 0 bases at J, leaving 13 bases unmatched. CDR3 nucleotide sequence: TGTGCCAGCAGCCGGACAGAGGCGGGAGGAAGCTCCTACAATGAGCAGTTCTTC. Amino acids: CASSRTEAGGSSYNEQFF.

This CDR3 is CSARGTASYEQYF. The CDR3 region has the DNA TGCAGTGCTAGGGGGACAGCCTCCTACGAGCAGTACTTC. This chain connects TRBV20-1 to TRBJ2-7, with 7 bases lining up with TRBD1. The CDR3 sequence is 13 residues long. The V gene's germline CDR1 is DFQATT and CDR2 SNEGSKA (reference sequence). V shed 3 bases, J shed 0 bases, and the junction held 2 bases outside the gene matches.

This clonotype was seen at least ten times. The chain uses TRBV4-3 and TRBJ1-1; D is possibly TRBD1 (5 bases). Between the trimmed V and J ends, which lost 0 bases and 10 bases, there was a span of 9 bases. The CDR3 runs 12 residues. The V gene's germline CDR1 is LGHNA and CDR2 YSLEER. CDR3: CASSQENGGAFF. The CDR3 nucleotides are TGCGCCAGCAGCCAAGAAAACGGGGGAGCTTTCTTT.

This clonotype was observed a few times. The J gene is TRBJ1-1, the V gene TRBV19; no reliable D call. The ends were cut back, 7 bases at V and 3 bases at J, with 12 bases in the middle. CDR1 and CDR2 (germline): LNHDA, SQIVND (reference sequence). There are 13 residues in the CDR3. The CDR3 loop reads CASKRVKDTEAFF. For the CDR3, the DNA is TGTGCCAGTAAGCGGGTTAAGGACACTGAAGCTTTCTTT.

This clonotype was detected a few times. The chain couples TRBV19 to TRBJ2-5; no clear D gene. This CDR3 is 13 amino acids long. Germline V gene lookup returns CDR1 LNHDA and CDR2 SQIVND (reference sequence). Trimming took off 4 bases at V and 2 bases at J, with 8 bases between the two ends. CDR3 amino acids: CASSTSRQETQYF. CDR3 sequence (DNA): TGTGCCAGTAGTACCAGCCGACAAGAGACCCAGTACTTC.

This clonotype was detected only a few times. The chain carries TRBV5-5 and TRBJ2-1, with a tentative D call TRBD2 (6 bases). CDR3 length: 16 residues. Germline loops: CDR1 SGHKS, CDR2 YYEKEE (reference sequence). V was shortened by 5 bases and J by 8 bases, with 23 bases between the two germline ends. The CDR3 loop is CASSPIAVLGVDEQFF. For the CDR3, the DNA is TGTGCCAGCAGTCCTATAGCGGTCCTGGGGGTGGATGAGCAGTTCTTC.

This clonotype was picked up many times. The V and J genes are TRBV20-1 and TRBJ1-5; D is unclear. Germline V lookup: CDR1 DFQATT, CDR2 SNEGSKA (reference sequence). Trimming removed 1 base at V and 5 bases at J, with 9 bases between. This CDR3 has 13 residues. The chain's CDR3 is CSARGLWDQPQHF. The CDR3 DNA sequence: TGCAGTGCTAGAGGACTTTGGGATCAGCCCCAGCATTTT.

This clonotype came up a few times. The chain uses TRBV20-1 and TRBJ2-7, with TRBD1 matching over 7 bases. Germline V gene data show CDR1 as DFQATT and CDR2 as SNEGSKA (reference sequence). The CDR3 is 15 amino acids. V trimming: 0 bases; J trimming: 6 bases; junction bases outside the gene matches: 11. The CDR3, as DNA: TGCAGTGCTAGAGAATTAGACAGGGTCCCCGTCGAGCAGTACTTC. Amino acids: CSARELDRVPVEQYF.

In this sample, this clonotype turned up once. The CDR3 sequence is CASSLAGTGNNQPQHF. The CDR3 DNA is TGTGCCAGCAGCTTAGCCGGGACAGGGAACAATCAGCCCCAGCATTTT. The J gene is TRBJ1-5, the V gene TRBV7-6; 9 positions match TRBD1. Germline-derived CDR1 and CDR2 are SGHVS and FNYEAQ. This CDR3 comprises 16 residues. V trimming: 0 bases; J trimming: 3 bases; junction bases outside the gene matches: 3.

This clonotype came up many times. The chain uses TRBV4-2 and TRBJ2-1; no reliable D call. CDR3 length: 13 residues. The germline V and J ends were trimmed by 0 bases and 9 bases, with 9 bases remaining between them. CDR1 LGHNA and CDR2 YNFKEQ come from the germline V gene. CDR3 in DNA: TGTGCCAGCAGCCAAGATTTAGGCACTGAGCAGTTCTTC. Translation: CASSQDLGTEQFF.

At least ten counts were recorded for this clonotype. The chain recombines TRBV21-1 with TRBJ2-5; the D call TRBD2 from the table was never checked on the DNA. TRBV21-1 is a pseudogene locus. The CDR3 runs 17 residues. CDR3 DNA sequence: TGTGCCAGCAGCGGGAGAGCTAGCGGGAGGGCCAAAATAGTCCAGTACTTC. Its translation is CASSGRASGRAKIVQYF.

This clonotype was observed at least ten times. The chain carries TRBV20-1 and TRBJ1-5; TRBD1 might be the D (6 bases). The CDR3 runs 16 residues. The germline V gene encodes CDR1 DFQATT and CDR2 SNEGSKA (reference sequence). V lost 0 bases, J lost 3 bases, and 15 bases lay in between. CDR3 region: CSARDARTVNNQPQHF. In nucleotides, the CDR3 is TGCAGTGCTAGAGACGCGAGGACAGTGAACAATCAGCCCCAGCATTTT.